This T cell receptor beta chain comes out of a study of blood T cell repertoires in COVID-19. Whole-study context: Sources were T cells, B-cell-depleted T cells, or PBMCs; the material itself was cDNA or gDNA.

Only in-frame clones appear in the TCRdb table, and some are missing; sequencing was by immunoSEQ multiplex PCR. The sample records around 250,000 clones, roughly 90% being singletons. Trimming stripped 4 bases from V and 1 base from J, with 8 bases between. Germline values: CDR1 SGHNT, CDR2 YYREEE (reference sequence). The CDR3 runs to 13 residues. Enrollees, about 18 to 100 years old, lived in about two dozen US areas. Assignments of participants to cohorts depended upon their own reported clinical history. Participants classified as exposed had met a COVID-19 case within 2 weeks before study entry. This clone was counted a few times.

This receptor was obtained from a man aged 35 to 55 who had been exposed to COVID-19. J is TRBJ1-1 and V is TRBV5-4; D not resolved. Sequencing used PBMCs or T cells enriched from blood (not recorded which). CDR3 sequence reads: CASSKIQNTEAFF. The CDR3, as DNA: TGTGCCAGCAGCAAAATACAGAACACTGAAGCTTTCTTT.